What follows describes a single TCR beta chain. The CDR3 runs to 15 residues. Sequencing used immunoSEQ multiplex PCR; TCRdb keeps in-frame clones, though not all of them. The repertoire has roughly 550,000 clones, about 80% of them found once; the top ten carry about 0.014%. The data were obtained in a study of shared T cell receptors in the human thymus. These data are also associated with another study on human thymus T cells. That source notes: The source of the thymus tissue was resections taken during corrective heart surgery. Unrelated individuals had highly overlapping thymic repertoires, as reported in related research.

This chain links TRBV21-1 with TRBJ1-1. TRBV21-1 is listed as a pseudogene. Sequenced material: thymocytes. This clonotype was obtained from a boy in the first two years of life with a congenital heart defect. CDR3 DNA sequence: TGTGCCAGCACCCGGAGGAGGGCCATGAACACTGAAGCTTTCTTT. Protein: CASTRRRAMNTEAFF.